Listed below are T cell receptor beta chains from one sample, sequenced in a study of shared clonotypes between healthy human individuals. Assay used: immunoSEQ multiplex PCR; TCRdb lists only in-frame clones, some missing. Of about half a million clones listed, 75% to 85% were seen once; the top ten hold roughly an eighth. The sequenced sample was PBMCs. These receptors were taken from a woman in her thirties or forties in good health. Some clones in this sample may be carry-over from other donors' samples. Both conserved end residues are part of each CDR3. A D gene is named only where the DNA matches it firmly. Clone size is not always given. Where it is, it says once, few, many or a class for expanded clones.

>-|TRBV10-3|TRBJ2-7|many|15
CAISEGPSSSYEQYF
TGTGCCATCAGTGAGGGGCCTTCGTCGTCCTACGAGCAGTACTTC
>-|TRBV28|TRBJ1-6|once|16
CASSPMRGAYNSPLHF
TGTGCCAGCAGCCCGATGAGAGGGGCCTATAATTCACCCCTCCACTTT
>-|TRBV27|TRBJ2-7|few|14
CASSPVRASYEQYF
TGTGCCAGCAGTCCGGTGCGGGCCTCCTACGAGCAGTACTTC
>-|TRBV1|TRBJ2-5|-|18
CTSSQDPGCGRSGETQYF
TGCACCAGCAGCCAAGATCCTGGCTGCGGGAGGTCAGGAGAGACCCAGTACTTC
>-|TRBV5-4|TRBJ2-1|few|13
CASSQSSIDEQFF
TGTGCCAGCAGCCAGAGCTCAATCGATGAGCAGTTCTTC
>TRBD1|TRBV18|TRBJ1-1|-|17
CASSPRDRGGMNTEAFF
TGTGCCAGCTCACCAAGGGACAGGGGAGGGATGAACACTGAAGCTTTCTTT
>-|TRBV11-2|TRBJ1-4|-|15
CASSLGTATNEKLFF
TGTGCCAGCAGCTTAGGGACAGCTACTAATGAAAAACTGTTTTTT
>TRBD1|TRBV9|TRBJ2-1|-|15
CASSVEGQGFGEQFF
TGTGCCAGCAGCGTAGAGGGACAGGGCTTTGGTGAGCAGTTCTTC
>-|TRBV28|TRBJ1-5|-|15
CASSPGGGYNQPQHF
TGTGCCAGCAGTCCCGGGGGGGGCTACAATCAGCCCCAGCATTTT
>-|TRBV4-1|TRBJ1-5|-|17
CASSQDGGTSLNQPQHF
TGCGCCAGCAGCCAAGACGGAGGGACCTCCCTCAATCAGCCCCAGCATTTT
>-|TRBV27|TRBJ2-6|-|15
CASSSQVTGANVLTF
TGTGCCAGCAGTTCACAGGTTACTGGGGCCAACGTCCTGACTTTC
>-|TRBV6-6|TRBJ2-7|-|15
CASSPHRDTSYEQYF
TGTGCCAGCAGTCCCCACCGGGACACCTCCTACGAGCAGTACTTC
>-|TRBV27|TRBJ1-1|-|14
CASSPRRGWTEAFF
TGTGCCAGCAGCCCTAGGCGGGGCTGGACTGAAGCTTTCTTT
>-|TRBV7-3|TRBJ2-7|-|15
CASSLAPGASYEQYF
TGTGCCAGCAGCTTAGCTCCGGGAGCGTCCTACGAGCAGTACTTC
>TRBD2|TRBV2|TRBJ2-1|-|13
CASSMTSRDEQFF
TGTGCCAGCAGTATGACTAGCAGGGATGAGCAGTTCTTC
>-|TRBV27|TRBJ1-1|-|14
CASSFDRIGTEAFF
TGTGCCAGCAGTTTTGACCGAATTGGTACCGAAGCTTTCTTT
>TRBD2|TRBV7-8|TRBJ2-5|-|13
CASSLAVAGTQYF
TGTGCCAGCAGCTTAGCGGTAGCGGGGACCCAGTACTTC
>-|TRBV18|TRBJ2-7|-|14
CASSPAGVLYEQYF
TGTGCCAGCTCACCAGCGGGTGTCCTCTACGAGCAGTACTTC
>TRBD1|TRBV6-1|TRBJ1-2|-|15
CASSPRQGSNYGYTF
TGTGCCAGCAGTCCCCGACAGGGGAGTAACTATGGCTACACCTTC
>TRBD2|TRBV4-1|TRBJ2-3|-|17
CASSLLGLAGNKDTQYF
TGCGCCAGCAGCCTACTAGGCCTAGCGGGTAACAAAGATACGCAGTATTTT
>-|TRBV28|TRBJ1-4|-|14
CASRGTAATEKLFF
TGTGCCAGCAGGGGGACGGCGGCGACTGAAAAACTGTTTTTT
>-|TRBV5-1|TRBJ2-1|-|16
CASSLAERSPVGEQFF
TGCGCCAGCAGCTTGGCGGAGCGATCACCAGTCGGTGAGCAGTTCTTC
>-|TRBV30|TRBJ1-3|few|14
CAWSRGLSGNTIYF
TGTGCCTGGAGTAGGGGACTCTCTGGAAACACCATATATTTT
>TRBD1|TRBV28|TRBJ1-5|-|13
CASSLGQGRAQHF
TGTGCCAGCAGTTTGGGACAGGGGCGAGCCCAGCATTTT
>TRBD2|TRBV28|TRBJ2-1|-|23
CASSPLGLAGGHLPSSDYNEQFF
TGTGCCAGCAGCCCACTGGGACTAGCGGGAGGGCACCTTCCCTCCAGCGACTACAATGAGCAGTTCTTC
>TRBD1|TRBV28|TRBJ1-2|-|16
CASSSGTGVSNYGYTF
TGTGCCAGCAGTTCCGGGACAGGGGTATCTAACTATGGCTACACCTTC
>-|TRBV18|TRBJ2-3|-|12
CASSRTTDTQYF
TGTGCCAGCTCACGAACCACAGATACGCAGTATTTT
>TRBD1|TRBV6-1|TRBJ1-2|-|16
CASSDPGQGASYGYTF
TGTGCCAGCAGTGATCCGGGACAGGGGGCTTCCTATGGCTACACCTTC
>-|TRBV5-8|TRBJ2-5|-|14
CASSFLIAGETQYF
TGTGCCAGCAGCTTTTTAATAGCTGGGGAGACCCAGTACTTC
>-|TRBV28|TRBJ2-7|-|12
CASSNYDYEQYF
TGTGCCAGCTCGAACTACGACTACGAGCAGTACTTC
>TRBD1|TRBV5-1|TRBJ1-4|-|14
CASSPQGVGEKLFF
TGCGCCAGCAGCCCCCAGGGGGTAGGTGAAAAACTGTTTTTT
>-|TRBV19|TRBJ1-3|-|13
CASSPTLGNTIYF
TGTGCCAGTAGCCCGACATTGGGAAACACCATATATTTT
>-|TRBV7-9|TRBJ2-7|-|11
CASSLLYEQYF
TGTGCCAGCAGCTTATTGTACGAGCAGTACTTC
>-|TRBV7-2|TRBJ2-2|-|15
CASSLGGLNTGELFF
TGTGCCAGCAGCTTAGGAGGCTTGAACACCGGGGAGCTGTTTTTT
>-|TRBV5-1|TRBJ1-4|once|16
CASSLGPGGGNEKLFF
TGCGCCAGCAGCTTAGGCCCCGGCGGCGGTAATGAAAAACTGTTTTTT
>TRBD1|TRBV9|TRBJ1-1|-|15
CASTRTGGPNTEAFF
TGTGCCAGCACCAGGACAGGGGGGCCGAACACTGAAGCTTTCTTT
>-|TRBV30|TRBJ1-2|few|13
CAWSVDRRLGYTF
TGTGCCTGGAGTGTTGACAGACGACTGGGCTACACCTTC
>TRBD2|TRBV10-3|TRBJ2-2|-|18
CAISESSSGIFGTGELFF
TGTGCCATCAGTGAGTCGTCTAGCGGGATATTTGGCACCGGGGAGCTGTTTTTT
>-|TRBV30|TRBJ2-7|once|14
CAWNLGASSYEQYF
TGTGCCTGGAATTTGGGGGCGAGCTCCTACGAGCAGTACTTC
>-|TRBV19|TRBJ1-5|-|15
CASSMSSGFNQPQHF
TGTGCCAGTAGTATGTCGTCCGGATTCAATCAGCCCCAGCATTTT
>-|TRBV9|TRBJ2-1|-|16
CASSVEFRGYYNEQFF
TGTGCCAGCAGCGTAGAATTCAGGGGTTATTACAATGAGCAGTTCTTC
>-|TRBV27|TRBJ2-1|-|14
CASSSAGPGNEQFF
TGTGCCAGCAGTTCAGCGGGCCCCGGCAATGAGCAGTTCTTC
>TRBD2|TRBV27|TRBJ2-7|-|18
CASSPLLGLAGGPREQYF
TGTGCCAGCAGTCCACTTCTGGGACTAGCGGGAGGGCCTAGGGAGCAGTACTTC
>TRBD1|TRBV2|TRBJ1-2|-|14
CASNRDRGGGGYTF
TGTGCCAGCAACCGGGACAGGGGGGGTGGTGGCTACACCTTC
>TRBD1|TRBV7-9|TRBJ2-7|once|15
CASSLTGQAPYEQYF
TGTGCCAGCAGCTTGACCGGACAGGCCCCCTACGAGCAGTACTTC
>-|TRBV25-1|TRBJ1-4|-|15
CASSELEFQREKLFF
TGTGCCAGCAGTGAGCTGGAATTCCAGCGTGAAAAACTGTTTTTT
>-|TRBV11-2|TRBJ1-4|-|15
CASSPADTGWGKLFF
TGTGCCAGCAGCCCCGCCGACACGGGATGGGGAAAACTGTTTTTT
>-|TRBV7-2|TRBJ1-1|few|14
CASSPQGMNTEAFF
TGTGCCAGCAGCCCGCAGGGTATGAACACTGAAGCTTTCTTT
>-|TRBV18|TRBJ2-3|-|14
CASSPYNGADTQYF
TGTGCCAGCTCACCTTACAACGGTGCAGATACGCAGTATTTT
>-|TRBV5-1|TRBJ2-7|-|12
CASSSNSYEQYF
TGCGCCAGCAGCTCCAACTCCTACGAGCAGTACTTC
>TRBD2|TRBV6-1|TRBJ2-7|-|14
CASSEAGGLDEQYF
TGTGCCAGCAGTGAAGCTGGGGGACTAGACGAGCAGTACTTC
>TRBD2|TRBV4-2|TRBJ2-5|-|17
CASSQGLLGLAGETQYF
TGTGCCAGCAGCCAAGGCCTTCTGGGACTAGCAGGAGAGACCCAGTACTTC
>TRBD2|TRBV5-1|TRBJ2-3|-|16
CASSFGAGERTDTQYF
TGCGCCAGCAGCTTTGGAGCGGGAGAAAGAACAGATACGCAGTATTTT
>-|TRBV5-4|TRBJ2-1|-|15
CASSLDSRSYNEQFF
TGTGCCAGCAGCTTAGACTCCCGCTCCTACAATGAGCAGTTCTTC
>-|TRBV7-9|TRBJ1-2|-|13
CASSFLDLSGYTF
TGTGCCAGCAGCTTCCTGGATCTAAGTGGCTACACCTTC
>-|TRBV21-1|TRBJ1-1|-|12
CASSTERTEAFF
TGTGCCAGCAGCACGGAGCGCACTGAAGCTTTCTTT
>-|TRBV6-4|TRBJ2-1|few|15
CASSDSRNEGGEQFF
TGTGCCAGCAGTGACTCGAGGAATGAGGGCGGTGAGCAGTTCTTC